These 14 T cell receptor beta chains share one sample of origin, sequenced in a study of regulatory T cells in long-lasting Graves disease. To make TCR beta libraries, researchers used iRepertoire HTBI primers and Arm-PCR of CDR3 regions. TCRdb reanalysed the multiplex PCR reads using MiXCR and keeps one entry per CDR3 protein. Of fewer than 450,000 distinct CDR3 sequences in the sample, less than 25% are singletons; the top ten hold around 20%. Time point meaning: persistent/refractory GD, antithyroid drugs over 5 years with positive TRAb. The TCR library used RNA extracted from PBMCs. The specimen was peripheral blood mononuclear cells (PBMCs), collected when the disease was refractory, from a patient treated with antithyroid drugs. These receptors originate from a female donor with Graves disease.

This sequence joins TRBV4-1 and TRBJ2-7; D uncertain. The CDR3 runs 15 residues. With 1 base removed from V and 3 bases from J, the gap between germline ends came to 13 bases. CDR1 is MGHRA, CDR2 YSYEKL, per germline. The CDR3 DNA reads as TGCGCCAGCAGCCAAGCCAGGTTTGGGGACTACGAGCAGTACTTC. Its translation is CASSQARFGDYEQYF.

The genes are TRBV5-6 and TRBJ2-4; D might be TRBD1 (6 bases). The CDR3 length is 16 residues. Germline values: CDR1 SGHDT, CDR2 YYEEEE. Trimming cost V 2 bases and J 0 bases, with 12 bases left between them. This CDR3 reads CASSFKGVLAKNIQYF. The CDR3 bases are TGTGCCAGCAGCTTTAAGGGGGTTCTAGCCAAAAACATTCAGTACTTC.

This clonotype was detected many times. CDR3 protein: CASSPLVTETQYF. CDR3 DNA: TGTGCCAGCAGTCCTCTAGTTACGGAGACCCAGTACTTC. The chain employs TRBV28 and TRBJ2-5; D gene ambiguous. The V gene's germline CDR1 is MDHEN and CDR2 SYDVKM. The length of the CDR3 is 13 residues. Trimming pared 5 bases from V and 5 bases from J, leaving 12 bases between.

This clonotype was seen ten or more times. The V gene is TRBV12-5, the J gene TRBJ1-4; D is perhaps TRBD1 (5 bases). CDR3 size: 16 residues. V was shortened by 1 base and J by 3 bases, with 12 bases between the two germline ends. Germline loops: CDR1 LGHNT, CDR2 FRNRAP. In DNA, the CDR3 is TGTGCTAGTGGTTTGGGGACGACAGCCTCTAATGAAAAACTGTTTTTT. Amino acid sequence: CASGLGTTASNEKLFF.

A few counts support this clonotype. One base away lies a much larger clone, so this may be a sequencing read error. CDR3 protein: CASNPTEGSNRPQHF. CDR3 nucleotide sequence: TGTGCCAGCAATCCTACAGAAGGGAGCAATCGGCCCCAGCATTTT. The chain has TRBV28 and TRBJ1-5; the D is unclear. CDR3 length: 15 residues. Germline V CDR1 and CDR2: MDHEN, SYDVKM.

This clonotype was picked up a small number of times. The chain couples TRBV7-9 to TRBJ2-7, with unresolved D. Trimming left V 3 bases short and J 5 bases short, with 8 bases between. Per the germline V gene, CDR1 is SEHNR and CDR2 is FQNEAQ (reference sequence). This CDR3 comprises 12 residues. The CDR3 protein is CASSFQANEQYF. As DNA, the CDR3 is TGTGCCAGCAGCTTTCAGGCGAACGAGCAGTACTTC.

The chain combines TRBV7-8 with TRBJ2-7; possibly TRBD1 for D (6 bases). The CDR3 is 13 residues long. Germline-derived CDR1 and CDR2 are SGHVS and FQNEAQ. The V end lost 4 bases, the J end lost 3 bases, and 10 bases lay between the germline ends. The chain's CDR3 is CASSSGQLYEQYF. CDR3 nucleotide sequence: TGTGCCAGCAGCTCGGGACAACTCTACGAGCAGTACTTC.

The V call is TRBV4-3, the J call TRBJ1-2; tentative D call: TRBD1 (6 bases). With 1 base removed from V and 0 bases from J, the gap between germline ends came to 15 bases. Germline CDR1 is LGHNA and CDR2 is YSLEER. CDR3 length: 17 residues. CDR3 protein: CASSQVAGARANYGYTF. CDR3 nucleotides: TGCGCCAGCAGCCAAGTAGCAGGGGCCCGAGCTAACTATGGCTACACCTTC.

In this sample, this clonotype turned up a few times. The rearrangement uses TRBV7-3 and TRBJ2-2, with a possible D match to TRBD2 (6 bases). V shed 3 bases and J shed 5 bases, with 13 bases lying between them. The germline CDR1 and CDR2 sequences are SGHTA and FQGTGA. The CDR3 has 15 amino acids. The CDR3: CASSLGRSGTGELFF. As DNA, the CDR3 is TGTGCCAGCAGCTTGGGGAGGAGCGGGACCGGGGAGCTGTTTTTT.

This clonotype came up many times. This rearrangement joins TRBV30 to TRBJ2-5; D gene ambiguous. The germline CDR1 and CDR2 sequences are GTSNPN and SVGIG (reference sequence). V was trimmed by 1 base and J by 5 bases, leaving 5 bases between them. There are 11 residues in the CDR3. Here the CDR3 reads CAWSARETQYF. The CDR3 DNA reads as TGTGCCTGGAGTGCTAGGGAGACCCAGTACTTC.

This chain links TRBV2 with TRBJ2-2, with a possible D match to TRBD1 (5 bases). This CDR3 has 14 residues. Germline V gives CDR1 SNHLY, CDR2 FYNNEI. The germline V and J ends were trimmed by 7 bases and 7 bases, with 16 bases remaining between them. CDR3 nucleotides: TGTGCCAGCAAACCACATGGGGCTTACGGGGAGCTGTTTTTT. Translated: CASKPHGAYGELFF.

The genes are TRBV20-1 and TRBJ2-4; D is possibly TRBD1 (5 bases). This CDR3 region has 15 residues. Deletions cut 6 bases from V and 1 base from J, with 16 bases between. Germline CDR1 reads DFQATT; CDR2 reads SNEGSKA (reference sequence). This chain's CDR3 is CSAPEQVGAKNIQYF. The CDR3 bases are TGCAGTGCCCCAGAACAGGTGGGGGCCAAAAACATTCAGTACTTC.

The chain has TRBV5-6 and TRBJ1-5; D unresolved. The CDR3 totals 13 residues. The germline CDR1 and CDR2 sequences are SGHDT and YYEEEE. V was clipped by 6 bases and J by 0 bases, with 7 bases between them. In nucleotides, the CDR3 is TGTGCCAGCAAACCGGTTAGCAATCAGCCCCAGCATTTT. Amino acids: CASKPVSNQPQHF. The full variable domain, rest sourced from reference TRBV5-6 and TRBJ1-5, is DAGVTQSPTHLIKTRGQQVTLRCSPKSGHDTVSWYQQALGQGPQFIFQYYEEEERQRGNFPDRFSGHQFPNYSSELNVNALLLGDSALYLCASKPVSNQPQHFGDGTRLSIL.

This clonotype was picked up a small number of times. This chain connects TRBV2 to TRBJ2-7, with D perhaps matching TRBD1 (6 bases). This CDR3 is built from 16 residues. Germline CDR1 reads SNHLY; CDR2 reads FYNNEI. V was pared by 5 bases and J by 0 bases, with 17 bases between. CDR3 in amino acids: CASSWGHPLGSYEQYF. The CDR3 nucleotides read TGTGCCAGCAGTTGGGGACACCCCCTCGGCTCCTACGAGCAGTACTTC.